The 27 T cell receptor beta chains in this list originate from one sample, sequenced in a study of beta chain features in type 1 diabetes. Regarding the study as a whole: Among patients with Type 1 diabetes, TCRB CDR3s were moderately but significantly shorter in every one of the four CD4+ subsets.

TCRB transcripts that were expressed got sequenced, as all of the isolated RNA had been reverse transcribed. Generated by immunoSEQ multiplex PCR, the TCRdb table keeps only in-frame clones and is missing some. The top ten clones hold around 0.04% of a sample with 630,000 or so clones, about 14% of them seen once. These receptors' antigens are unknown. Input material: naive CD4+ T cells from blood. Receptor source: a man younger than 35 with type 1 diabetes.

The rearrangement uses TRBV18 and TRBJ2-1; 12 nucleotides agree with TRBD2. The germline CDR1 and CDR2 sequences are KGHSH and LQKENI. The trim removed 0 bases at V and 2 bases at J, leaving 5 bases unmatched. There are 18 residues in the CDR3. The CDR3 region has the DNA TGTGCCAGCTCACCACCGGGGACTAGCGGGCCTGCCTACAATGAGCAGTTCTTC. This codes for CASSPPGTSGPAYNEQFF.

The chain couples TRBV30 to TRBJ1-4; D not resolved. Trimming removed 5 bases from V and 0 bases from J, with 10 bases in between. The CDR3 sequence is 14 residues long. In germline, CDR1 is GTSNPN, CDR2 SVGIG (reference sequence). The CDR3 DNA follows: TGTGCCTGGGGACGAGGTGCAACTAATGAAAAACTGTTTTTT. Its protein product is CAWGRGATNEKLFF.

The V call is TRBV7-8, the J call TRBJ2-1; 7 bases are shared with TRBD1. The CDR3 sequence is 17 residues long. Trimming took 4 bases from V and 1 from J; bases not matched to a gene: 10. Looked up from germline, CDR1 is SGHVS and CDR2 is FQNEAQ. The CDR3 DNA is TGTGCCAGCAGCTCTGCCAACAGGGGACGTTCCTACAATGAGCAGTTCTTC. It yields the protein CASSSANRGRSYNEQFF.

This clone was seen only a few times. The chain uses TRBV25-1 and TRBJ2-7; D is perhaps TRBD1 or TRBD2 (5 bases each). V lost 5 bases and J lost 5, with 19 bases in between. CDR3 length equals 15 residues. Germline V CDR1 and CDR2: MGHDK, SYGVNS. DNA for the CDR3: TGTGCCAGCAGTCTTCCGGGATTCCTAGGGGACGAGCAGTACTTC. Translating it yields CASSLPGFLGDEQYF.

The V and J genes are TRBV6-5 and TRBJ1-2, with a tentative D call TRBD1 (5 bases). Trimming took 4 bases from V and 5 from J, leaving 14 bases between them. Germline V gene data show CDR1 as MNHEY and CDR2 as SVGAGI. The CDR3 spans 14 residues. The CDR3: CASSSHRQYYGYTF. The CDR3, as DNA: TGTGCCAGCAGTTCCCACAGACAGTATTATGGCTACACCTTC.

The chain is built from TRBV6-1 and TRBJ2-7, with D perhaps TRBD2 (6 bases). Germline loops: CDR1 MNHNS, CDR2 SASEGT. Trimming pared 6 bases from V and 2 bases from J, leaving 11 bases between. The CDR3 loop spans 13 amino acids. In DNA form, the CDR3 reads TGTGCCAGCAGGTTAGCGGATACCTACGAGCAGTACTTC. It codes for CASRLADTYEQYF.

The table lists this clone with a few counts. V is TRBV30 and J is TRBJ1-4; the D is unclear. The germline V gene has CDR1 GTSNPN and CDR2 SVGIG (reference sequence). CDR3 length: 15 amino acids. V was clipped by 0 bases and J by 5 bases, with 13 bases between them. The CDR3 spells CAWSVPWRKNEKLFF. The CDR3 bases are TGTGCCTGGAGTGTACCGTGGCGGAAGAATGAAAAACTGTTTTTT.

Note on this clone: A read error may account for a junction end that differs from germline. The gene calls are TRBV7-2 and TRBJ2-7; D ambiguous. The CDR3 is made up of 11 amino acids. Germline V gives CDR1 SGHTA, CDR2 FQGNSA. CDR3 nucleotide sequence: TGTGCCAGCAGCCTCGAGTCTTCGGTGGACTTC. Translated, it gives CASSLESSVDF.

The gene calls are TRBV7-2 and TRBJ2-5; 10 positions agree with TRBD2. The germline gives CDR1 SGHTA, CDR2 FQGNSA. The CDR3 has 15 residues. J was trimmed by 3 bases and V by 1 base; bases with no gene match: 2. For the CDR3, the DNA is TGTGCCAGCAGCTTAGACCTAGCGGGGGAAGAGACCCAGTACTTC. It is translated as CASSLDLAGEETQYF.

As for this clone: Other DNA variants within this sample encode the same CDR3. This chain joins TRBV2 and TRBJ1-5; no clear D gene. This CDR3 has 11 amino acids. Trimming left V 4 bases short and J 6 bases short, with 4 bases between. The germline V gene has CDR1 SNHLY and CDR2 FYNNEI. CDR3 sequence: CASSGGQPQHF. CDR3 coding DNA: TGTGCCAGCAGTGGGGGTCAGCCCCAGCATTTT.

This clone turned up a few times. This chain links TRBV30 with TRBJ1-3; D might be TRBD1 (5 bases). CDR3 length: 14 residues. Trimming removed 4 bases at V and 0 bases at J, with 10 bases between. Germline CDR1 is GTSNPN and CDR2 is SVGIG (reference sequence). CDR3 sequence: CAWTDTYSGNTIYF. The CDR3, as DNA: TGTGCCTGGACGGACACCTACTCTGGAAACACCATATATTTT.

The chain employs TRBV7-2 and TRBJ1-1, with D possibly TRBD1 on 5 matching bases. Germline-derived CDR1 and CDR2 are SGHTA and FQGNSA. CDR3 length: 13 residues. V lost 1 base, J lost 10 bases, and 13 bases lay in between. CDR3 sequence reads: CASSLGEGTRAFF. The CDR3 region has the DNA TGTGCCAGCAGCTTAGGGGAGGGGACGCGAGCTTTCTTT.

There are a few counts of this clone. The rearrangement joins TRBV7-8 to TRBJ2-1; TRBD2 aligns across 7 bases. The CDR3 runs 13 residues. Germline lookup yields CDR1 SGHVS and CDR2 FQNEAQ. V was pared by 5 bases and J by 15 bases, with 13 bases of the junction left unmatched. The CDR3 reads CASSHPGAGKGFF. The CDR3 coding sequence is TGTGCCAGCAGCCACCCAGGAGCGGGGAAGGGGTTCTTC.

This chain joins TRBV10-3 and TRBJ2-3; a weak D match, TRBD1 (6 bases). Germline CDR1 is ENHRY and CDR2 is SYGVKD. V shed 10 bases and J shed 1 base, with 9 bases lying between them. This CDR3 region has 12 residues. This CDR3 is CATRQGTDTQYF. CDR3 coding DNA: TGTGCCACCCGACAGGGCACAGATACGCAGTATTTT.

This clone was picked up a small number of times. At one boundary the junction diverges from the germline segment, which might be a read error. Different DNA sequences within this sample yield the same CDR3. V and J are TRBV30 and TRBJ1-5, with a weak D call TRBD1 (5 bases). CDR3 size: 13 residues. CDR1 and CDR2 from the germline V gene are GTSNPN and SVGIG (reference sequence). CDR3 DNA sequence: TGCGCCTGGAACCAGGGCGGTGGGCAGCCCCAGCATTTT. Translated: CAWNQGGGQPQHF.

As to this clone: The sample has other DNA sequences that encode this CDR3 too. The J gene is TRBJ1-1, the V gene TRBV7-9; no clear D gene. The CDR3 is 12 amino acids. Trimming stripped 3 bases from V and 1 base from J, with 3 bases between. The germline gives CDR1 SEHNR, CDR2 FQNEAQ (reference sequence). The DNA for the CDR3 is TGTGCCAGCAGCTTGGAGAACACTGAAGCTTTCTTT. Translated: CASSLENTEAFF.

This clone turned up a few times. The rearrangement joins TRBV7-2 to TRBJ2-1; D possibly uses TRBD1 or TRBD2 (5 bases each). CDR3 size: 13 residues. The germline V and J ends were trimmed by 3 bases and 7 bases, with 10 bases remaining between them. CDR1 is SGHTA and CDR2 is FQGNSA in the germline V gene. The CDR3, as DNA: TGTGCCAGCAGCTTGGGGGTTCATAATGAGCAGTTCTTC. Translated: CASSLGVHNEQFF.

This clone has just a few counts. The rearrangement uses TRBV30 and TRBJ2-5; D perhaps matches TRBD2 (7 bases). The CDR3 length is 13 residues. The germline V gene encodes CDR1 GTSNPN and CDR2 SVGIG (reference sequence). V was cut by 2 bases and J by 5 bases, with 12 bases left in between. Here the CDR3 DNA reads TGTGCCTGGAGTCGGGGGGCTTCGGAGACCCAGTACTTC. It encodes CAWSRGASETQYF.

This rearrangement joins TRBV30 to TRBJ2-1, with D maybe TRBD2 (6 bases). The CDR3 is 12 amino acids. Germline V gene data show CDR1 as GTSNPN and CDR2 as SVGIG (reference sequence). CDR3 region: CVHERVYNEQFF. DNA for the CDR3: TGTGTACACGAGCGGGTCTACAATGAGCAGTTCTTC.

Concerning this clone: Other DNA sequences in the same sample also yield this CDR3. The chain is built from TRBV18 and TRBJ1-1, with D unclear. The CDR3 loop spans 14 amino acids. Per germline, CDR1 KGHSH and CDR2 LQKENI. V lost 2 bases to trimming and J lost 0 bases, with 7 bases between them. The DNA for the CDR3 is TGTGCCAGCTCACCAGGACTTTTGAACACTGAAGCTTTCTTT. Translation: CASSPGLLNTEAFF.

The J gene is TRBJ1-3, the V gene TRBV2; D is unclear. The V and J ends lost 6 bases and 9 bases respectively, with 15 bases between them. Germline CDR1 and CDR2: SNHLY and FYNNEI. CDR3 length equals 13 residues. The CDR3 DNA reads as TGTGCCAGCAGGTATCCTGGCCTCGGCACCATATATTTT. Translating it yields CASRYPGLGTIYF. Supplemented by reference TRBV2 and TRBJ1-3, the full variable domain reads EPEVTQTPSHQVTQMGQEVILRCVPISNHLYFYWYRQILGQKVEFLVSFYNNEISEKSEIFDDQFSVERPDGSNFTLKIRSTKLEDSAMYFCASRYPGLGTIYFGEGSWLTVV.

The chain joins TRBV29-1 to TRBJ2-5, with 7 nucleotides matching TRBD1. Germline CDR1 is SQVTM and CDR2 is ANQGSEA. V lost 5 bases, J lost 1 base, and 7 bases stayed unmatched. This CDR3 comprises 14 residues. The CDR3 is CSVLPGQSQETQYF. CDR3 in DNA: TGCAGCGTTCTTCCGGGACAGTCCCAAGAGACCCAGTACTTC.

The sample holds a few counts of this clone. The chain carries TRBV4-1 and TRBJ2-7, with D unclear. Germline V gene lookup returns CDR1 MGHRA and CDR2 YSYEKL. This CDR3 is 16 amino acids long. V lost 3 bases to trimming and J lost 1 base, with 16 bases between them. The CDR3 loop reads CASSQFRTDISYEQYF. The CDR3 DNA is TGCGCCAGCAGCCAGTTTAGGACCGACATATCCTACGAGCAGTACTTC.

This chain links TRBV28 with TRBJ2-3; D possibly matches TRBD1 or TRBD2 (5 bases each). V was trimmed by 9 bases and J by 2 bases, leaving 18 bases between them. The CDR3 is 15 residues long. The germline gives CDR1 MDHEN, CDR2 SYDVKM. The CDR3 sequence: CASRGWDGDTDTQYF. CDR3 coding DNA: TGTGCCAGTCGTGGGTGGGACGGAGACACAGATACGCAGTATTTT.

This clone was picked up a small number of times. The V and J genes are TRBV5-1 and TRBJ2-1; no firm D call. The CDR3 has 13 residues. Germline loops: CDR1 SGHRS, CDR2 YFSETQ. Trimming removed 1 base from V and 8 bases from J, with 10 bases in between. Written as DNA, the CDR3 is TGCGCCAGCAGCTTGAGGAGCAAGCATGAGCAGTTCTTC. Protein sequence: CASSLRSKHEQFF.

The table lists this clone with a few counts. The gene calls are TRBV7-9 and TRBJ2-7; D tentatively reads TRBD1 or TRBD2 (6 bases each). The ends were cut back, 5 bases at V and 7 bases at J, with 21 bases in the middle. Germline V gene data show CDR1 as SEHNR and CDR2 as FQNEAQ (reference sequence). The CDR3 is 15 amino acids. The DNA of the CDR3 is TGTGCCAGCAGCCAAGAAGGGGGGAAGGCGTATGAGCAGTACTTC. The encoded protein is CASSQEGGKAYEQYF.

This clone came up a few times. The CDR3 DNA sequence: TGTGCCAGCAGCTCCTCGGCCGCGAAGGAGAATTCACCCCTCCACTTT. As protein: CASSSSAAKENSPLHF. The chain links TRBV7-2 to TRBJ1-6, with D unclear. Trimming pared 4 bases from V and 7 bases from J, leaving 17 bases between. The CDR3 sequence is 16 residues long. Germline CDR1 is SGHTA and CDR2 is FQGNSA.